This T cell receptor (beta chain) was recovered during a study of T cell responses to AZD1222 COVID-19 vaccine. Points from the study as a whole: The study identified only a handful of AZD1222 recipients as seropositive at baseline.

Profiled with immunoSEQ multiplex PCR; TCRdb holds only in-frame clones, not every one. The table shows around 140,000 clones, with 70% to 90% occurring only once. The CDR3 has 17 residues. Germline assignment: CDR1 SGHTA and CDR2 FQGNSA. The junction had 14 bases not matched to a gene; V was cut back by 6 bases and J by 1 base. In this sample, this clone turned up a few times. Its antigen is unidentified. The chain is built from TRBV7-2 and TRBJ1-1, with 7 bases fitting TRBD1. The sample consisted of peripheral blood, taken 28 days after the second dose of the MenACWY control vaccine. The sequence was collected from an adult who received the MenACWY meningococcal vaccine as a control. The CDR3 coding sequence is TGTGCCAGCAGGTCGAACAGGGGACGGGGAAGGAACACTGAAGCTTTCTTT. Translating it yields CASRSNRGRGRNTEAFF.